This T cell receptor (beta chain) was captured in a study of a mutant IDH1 vaccine in newly diagnosed glioma. Overall study context: Standard pretreatment was either radiotherapy, temozolomide, or, for most, radiochemotherapy with temozolomide.

TCRdb keeps only in-frame clones here, not all; method: immunoSEQ multiplex PCR. The sample consists of 70,000 or so clones, around 84% of them appearing once. For this clone: No antigen is known for it.

The time point: week 35, safety follow-up. Vaccination comprised doses that each held 300 ug of mutant IDH1 20-mer peptide, plus topical imiquimod. New WHO grade 3 or 4 IDH1-mutant, ATRX-lost astrocytomas were present in all donors. The trim removed 1 base at V and 9 bases at J, leaving 2 bases unmatched. The CDR3 length is 13 residues. CDR1 is LNHDA, CDR2 SQIVND, per germline (reference sequence). The TCR comes from a man aged 30-40 years with glioma. Material: PBMCs, obtained from a glioma patient whose treatment included an IDH1 peptide vaccine. The rearrangement joins TRBV19 to TRBJ1-1; 10 bases match TRBD1. The CDR3 nucleotides are TGTGCCAGTAGTATAGGCGACAGGGGGCAAGCTTTCTTT. It codes for CASSIGDRGQAFF.